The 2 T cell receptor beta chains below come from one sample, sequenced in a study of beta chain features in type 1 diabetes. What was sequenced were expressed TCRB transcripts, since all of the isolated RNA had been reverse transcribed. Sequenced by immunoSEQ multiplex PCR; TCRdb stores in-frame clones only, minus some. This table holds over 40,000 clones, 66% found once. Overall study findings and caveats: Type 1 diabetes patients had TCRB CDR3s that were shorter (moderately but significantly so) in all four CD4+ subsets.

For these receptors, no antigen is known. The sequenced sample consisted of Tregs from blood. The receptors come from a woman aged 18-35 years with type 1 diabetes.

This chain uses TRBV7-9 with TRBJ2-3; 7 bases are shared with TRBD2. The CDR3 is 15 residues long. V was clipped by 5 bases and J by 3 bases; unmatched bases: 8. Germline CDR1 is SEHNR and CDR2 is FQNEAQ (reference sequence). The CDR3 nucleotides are TGTGCCAGCAGCCCCCTGGGCGGGAGTACAGATACGCAGTATTTT. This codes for CASSPLGGSTDTQYF.

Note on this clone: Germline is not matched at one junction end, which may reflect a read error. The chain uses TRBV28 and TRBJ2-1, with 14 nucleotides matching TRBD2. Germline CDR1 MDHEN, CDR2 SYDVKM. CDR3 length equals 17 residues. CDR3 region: CASSLLPGTSGRWEQFF. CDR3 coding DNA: TGTGCCAGCAGCTTATTGCCAGGGACTAGCGGGAGATGGGAGCAGTTCTTC.